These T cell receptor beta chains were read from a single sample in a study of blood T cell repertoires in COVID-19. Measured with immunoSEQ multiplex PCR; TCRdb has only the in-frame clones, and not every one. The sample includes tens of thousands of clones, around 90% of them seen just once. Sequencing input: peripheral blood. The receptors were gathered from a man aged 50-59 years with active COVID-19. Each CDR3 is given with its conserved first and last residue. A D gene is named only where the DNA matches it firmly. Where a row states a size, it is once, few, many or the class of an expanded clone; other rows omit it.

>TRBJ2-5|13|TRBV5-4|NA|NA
TGTGCCAGCAGCTTCATAAAGGGGGAGACCCAGTACTTC
CASSFIKGETQYF
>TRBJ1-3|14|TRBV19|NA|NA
TGTGCCAGTAGTATGGGTGCGGCGGGAAACACCATATATTTT
CASSMGAAGNTIYF
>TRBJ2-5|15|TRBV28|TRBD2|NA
TGTGCCAGCAGCACCGGGACTAGCAAACAAGAGACCCAGTACTTC
CASSTGTSKQETQYF
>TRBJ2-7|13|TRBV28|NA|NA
TGTGCCAGCGTCCCGACAGAAACCTACGAGCAGTACTTC
CASVPTETYEQYF
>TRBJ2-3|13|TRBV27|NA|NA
TGTGCCAGCAGTTTAGTGGCGAGGGATACGCAGTATTTT
CASSLVARDTQYF
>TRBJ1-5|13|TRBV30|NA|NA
TGTGCCTGGACGGTTGGTAGCAATCAGCCCCAGCATTTT
CAWTVGSNQPQHF
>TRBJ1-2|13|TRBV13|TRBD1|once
TGTGCCAGCAGCTCAGCGGGACAGGCTGACTACACCTTC
CASSSAGQADYTF
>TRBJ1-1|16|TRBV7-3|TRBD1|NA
TGTGCCAGCAGCTTGGGCACAGGGGGCTTGAACACTGAAGCTTTCTTT
CASSLGTGGLNTEAFF
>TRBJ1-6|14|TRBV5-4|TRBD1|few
TGTGCCAGCAGCTCGGACAGGGCTATTTCACCCCTCCACTTT
CASSSDRAISPLHF
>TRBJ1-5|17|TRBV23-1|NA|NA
TGCGCCAGCAGTCGTGGTGCGGGGGCTAGTTTGGTTATGCCCCAGCATTTT
CASSRGAGASLVMPQHF
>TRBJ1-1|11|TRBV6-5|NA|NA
TGTGCCACTATCGGGGACACTGAAGCTTTCTTT
CATIGDTEAFF
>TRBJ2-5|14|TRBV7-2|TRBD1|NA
TGTGCCAGCAGCTTTCGGGACAGCATAGAGACCCAGTACTTC
CASSFRDSIETQYF
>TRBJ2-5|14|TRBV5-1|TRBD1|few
TGCGCCAGCAACACAGGGGGCGCGGGGGAGACCCAGTACTTC
CASNTGGAGETQYF
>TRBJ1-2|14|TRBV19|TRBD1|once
TGTGCCAGTAGTTCGCAGGGGGCTGGGTATGGCTACACCTTC
CASSSQGAGYGYTF
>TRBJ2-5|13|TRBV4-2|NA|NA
TGTGCCAGCAGCCGGGGAGTTCAAGAAACCCAGTACTTC
CASSRGVQETQYF
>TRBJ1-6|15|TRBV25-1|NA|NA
TGTGCCAGCAGTGATGGCGGGGGATGGAATTCACCCCTCCACTTT
CASSDGGGWNSPLHF
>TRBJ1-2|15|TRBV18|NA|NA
TGTGCCAGCTCACCGCAGGGGAAGGGGTACTATGGCTACACCTTC
CASSPQGKGYYGYTF
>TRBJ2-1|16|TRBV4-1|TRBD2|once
TGCGCCAGCAGCCAAGGAGCGGGGGGCTCCTACAATGAGCAGTTCTTC
CASSQGAGGSYNEQFF
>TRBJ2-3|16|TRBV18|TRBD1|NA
TGTGCCAGCTCACCACGAGGACAGGGAAAGGGAAATACGCAGTATTTT
CASSPRGQGKGNTQYF
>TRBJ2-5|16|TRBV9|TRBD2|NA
TGTGCCAGCAGCCCGCGTAGCGGGGGGGCCTTAGAGACCCAGTACTTC
CASSPRSGGALETQYF
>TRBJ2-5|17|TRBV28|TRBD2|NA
TGTGCCAGCACTCCAGGGGGACTAGCGGGGGTGCAAGAGACCCAGTACTTC
CASTPGGLAGVQETQYF
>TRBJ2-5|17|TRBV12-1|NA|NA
TGTGCCAGCGTCAAAGGAGGGGGGGGCATCCACCAAGAGACCCAGTACTTC
CASVKGGGGIHQETQYF
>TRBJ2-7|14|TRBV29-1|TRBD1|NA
TGCAGCGTTGGGAGGGGACAGGGGTCAGTCGAGCAGTACTTC
CSVGRGQGSVEQYF
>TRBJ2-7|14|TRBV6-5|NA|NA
TGTGCCAGCAGCCTGCGGCGCGGGTCCTACGAGCAGTACTTC
CASSLRRGSYEQYF
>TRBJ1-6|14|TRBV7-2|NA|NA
TGTGCCAGCAGCTTAGGGGCGGGGCAAAAAATCCTCCACTTT
CASSLGAGQKILHF
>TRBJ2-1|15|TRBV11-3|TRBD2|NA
TGTGCCAGCAGCTCTCAGCGGGGGGTCGACAATGAGCAGTTCTTC
CASSSQRGVDNEQFF
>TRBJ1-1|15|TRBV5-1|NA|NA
TGCGCCAGCAGCTATGCCGGGACAAAGAACACTGAAGCTTTCTTT
CASSYAGTKNTEAFF
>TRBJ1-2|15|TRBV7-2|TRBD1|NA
TGTGCCAGCAGCTTAGAGGGGGCGGCACTTCATGGCTACACCTTC
CASSLEGAALHGYTF
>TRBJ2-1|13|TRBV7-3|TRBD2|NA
TGTGCCAGCAGCCCAACGACTAGCGGTGAGCAGTTCTTC
CASSPTTSGEQFF
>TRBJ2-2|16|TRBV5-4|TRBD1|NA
TGTGCCAGCAGCCCGGGGGGACAGGGGAACACCGGGGAGCTGTTTTTT
CASSPGGQGNTGELFF
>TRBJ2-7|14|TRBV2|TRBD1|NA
TGTGCCAGCGACCGGGACAGGGGAAACTACGAGCAGTACTTC
CASDRDRGNYEQYF
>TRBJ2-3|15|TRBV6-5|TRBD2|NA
TGTGCCAGCAGAAGAACCGGGACTAGCAGAGATACGCAGTATTTT
CASRRTGTSRDTQYF
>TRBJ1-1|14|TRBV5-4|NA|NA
TGTGCCAGCAGCCTATTTGGGGGGTCCACTGAAGCTTTCTTT
CASSLFGGSTEAFF
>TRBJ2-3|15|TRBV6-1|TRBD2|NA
TGTGCCAGCAGTGACCCGCGGGAGCTCACAGATACGCAGTATTTT
CASSDPRELTDTQYF
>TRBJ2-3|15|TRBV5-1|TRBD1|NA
TGCGCCAGCAGCGCGGGACAGGGGTATGCAGATACGCAGTATTTT
CASSAGQGYADTQYF
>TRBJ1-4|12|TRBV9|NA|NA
TGTGCCAGCAGCGCGAACTCGGGAAAACTGTTTTTT
CASSANSGKLFF
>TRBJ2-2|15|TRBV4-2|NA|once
TGTGCCAGCAGCCTAAGAACGGCGGACACCGGGGAGCTGTTTTTT
CASSLRTADTGELFF
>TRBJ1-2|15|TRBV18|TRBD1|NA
TGTGCCAGCTCACCGGGCGACAGGGTGGACTATGGCTACACCTTC
CASSPGDRVDYGYTF
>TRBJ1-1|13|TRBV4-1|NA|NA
TGCGCCAGCAGCCAACTGGGCTTGACTGAAGCTTTCTTT
CASSQLGLTEAFF
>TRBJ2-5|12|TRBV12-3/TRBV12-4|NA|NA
TGTGCCAGCAGCCTGGGCGGGTCGCTCCAGTACTTC
CASSLGGSLQYF
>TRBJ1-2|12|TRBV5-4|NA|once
TGTGCCAGAGGGGGTAATGGGGATGGCTACACCTTC
CARGGNGDGYTF
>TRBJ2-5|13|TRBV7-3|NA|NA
TGTGCCAGCAGCTTAAGCGGGCCGGAGACCCAGTACTTC
CASSLSGPETQYF
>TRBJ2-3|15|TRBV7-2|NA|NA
TGTGCCAGCAGCTTAGGCAGGGCGGTAGCAGATACGCAGTATTTT
CASSLGRAVADTQYF
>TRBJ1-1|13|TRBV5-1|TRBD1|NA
TGCGCCAGCAGCCGACAGGGTGACACTGAAGCTTTCTTT
CASSRQGDTEAFF
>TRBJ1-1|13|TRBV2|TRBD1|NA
TGTGCCAGCAAACAGGGGCGGGGAACTGAAGCTTTCTTT
CASKQGRGTEAFF
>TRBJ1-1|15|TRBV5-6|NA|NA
TGTGCCAGCAGCCGCTCCATAAAAGATGGGGCTGGAGCTTTCTTT
CASSRSIKDGAGAFF
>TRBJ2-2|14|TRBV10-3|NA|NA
TGTGCCATCAGTGCGGTCAGGGACACCGGGGAGCTGTTTTTT
CAISAVRDTGELFF
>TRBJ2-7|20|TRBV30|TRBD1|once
TGTGCCTGGAGTGTACGAGGGTCGGGGTTGGGACAGGGGGAATCCTACGAGCAGTACTTC
CAWSVRGSGLGQGESYEQYF
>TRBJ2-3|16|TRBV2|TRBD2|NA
TGTGCCAGCACCCTTGTAGCGGGGGGAACGGGAGATACGCAGTATTTT
CASTLVAGGTGDTQYF
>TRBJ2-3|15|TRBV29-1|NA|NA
TGCAGCGAGAGACGGGGGGCGAGTAGCACAGATACGCAGTATTTT
CSERRGASSTDTQYF
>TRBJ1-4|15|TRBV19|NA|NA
TGTGCCAGTAGTGACAGGCCCGATCACTATGAAAAACTGTTTTTT
CASSDRPDHYEKLFF
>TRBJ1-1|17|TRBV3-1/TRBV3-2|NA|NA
TGTGCCAGCAGCCAAGGGAGTCCTCTCCTCACGAACACTGAAGCTTTCTTT
CASSQGSPLLTNTEAFF
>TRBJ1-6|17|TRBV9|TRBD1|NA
TGTGCCAGCAGCGTAGGGGATCAGGGGGCGTTTAATTCACCCCTCCACTTT
CASSVGDQGAFNSPLHF
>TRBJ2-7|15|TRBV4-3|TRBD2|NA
TGCGCCAGCAGCCAAGAAGCGGGGGTCCTCTACGAGCAGTACTTC
CASSQEAGVLYEQYF
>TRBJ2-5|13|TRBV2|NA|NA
TGTGCCAGCAGCCGCCGGGAAGAAGAGACCCAGTACTTC
CASSRREEETQYF